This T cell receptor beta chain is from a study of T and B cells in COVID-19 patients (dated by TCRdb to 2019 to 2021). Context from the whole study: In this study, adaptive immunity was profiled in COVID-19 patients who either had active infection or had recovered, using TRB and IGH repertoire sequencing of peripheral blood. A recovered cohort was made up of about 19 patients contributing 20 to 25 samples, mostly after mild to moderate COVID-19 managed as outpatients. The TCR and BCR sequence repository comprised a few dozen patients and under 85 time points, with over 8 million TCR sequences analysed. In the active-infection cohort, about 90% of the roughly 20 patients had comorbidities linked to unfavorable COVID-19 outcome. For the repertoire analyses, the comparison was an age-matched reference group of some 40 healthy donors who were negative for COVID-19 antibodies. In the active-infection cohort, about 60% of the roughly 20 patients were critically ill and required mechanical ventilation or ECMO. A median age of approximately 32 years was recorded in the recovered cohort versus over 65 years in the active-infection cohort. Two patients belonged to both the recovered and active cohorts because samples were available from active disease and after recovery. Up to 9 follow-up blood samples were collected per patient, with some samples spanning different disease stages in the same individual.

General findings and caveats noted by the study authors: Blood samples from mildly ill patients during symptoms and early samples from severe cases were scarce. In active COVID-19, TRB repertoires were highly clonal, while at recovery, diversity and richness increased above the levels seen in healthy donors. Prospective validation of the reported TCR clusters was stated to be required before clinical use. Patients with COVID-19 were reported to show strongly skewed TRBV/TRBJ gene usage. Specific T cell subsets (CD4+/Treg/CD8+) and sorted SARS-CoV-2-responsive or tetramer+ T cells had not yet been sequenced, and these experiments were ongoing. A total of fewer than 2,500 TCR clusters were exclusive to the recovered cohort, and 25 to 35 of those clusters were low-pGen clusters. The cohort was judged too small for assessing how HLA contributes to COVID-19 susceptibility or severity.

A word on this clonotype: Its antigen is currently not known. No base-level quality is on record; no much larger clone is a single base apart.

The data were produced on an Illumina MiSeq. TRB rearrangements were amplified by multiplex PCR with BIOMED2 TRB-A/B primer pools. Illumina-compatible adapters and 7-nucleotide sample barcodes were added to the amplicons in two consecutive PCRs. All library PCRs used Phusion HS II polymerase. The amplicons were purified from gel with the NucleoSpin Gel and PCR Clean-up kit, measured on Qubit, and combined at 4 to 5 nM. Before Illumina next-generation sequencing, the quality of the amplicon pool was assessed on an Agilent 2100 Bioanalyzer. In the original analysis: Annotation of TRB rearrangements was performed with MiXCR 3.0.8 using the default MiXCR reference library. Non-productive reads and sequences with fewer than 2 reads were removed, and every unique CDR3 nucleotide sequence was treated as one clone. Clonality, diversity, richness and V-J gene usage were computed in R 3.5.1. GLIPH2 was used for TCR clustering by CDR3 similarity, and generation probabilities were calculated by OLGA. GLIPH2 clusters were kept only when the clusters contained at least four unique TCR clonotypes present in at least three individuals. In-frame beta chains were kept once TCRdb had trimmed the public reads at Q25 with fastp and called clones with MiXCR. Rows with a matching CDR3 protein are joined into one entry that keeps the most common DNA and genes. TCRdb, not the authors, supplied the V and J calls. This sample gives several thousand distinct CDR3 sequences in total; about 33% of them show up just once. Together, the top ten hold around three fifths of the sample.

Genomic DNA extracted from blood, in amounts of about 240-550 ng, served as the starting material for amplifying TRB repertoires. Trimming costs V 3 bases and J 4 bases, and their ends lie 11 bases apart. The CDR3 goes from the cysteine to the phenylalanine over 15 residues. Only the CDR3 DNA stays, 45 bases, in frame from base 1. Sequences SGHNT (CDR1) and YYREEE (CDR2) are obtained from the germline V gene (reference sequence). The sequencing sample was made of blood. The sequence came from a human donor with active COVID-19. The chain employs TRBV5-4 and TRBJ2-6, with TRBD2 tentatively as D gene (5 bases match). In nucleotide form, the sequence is TGTGCCAGCAGCTCTTACACGGGAGGGGCCAACGTCCTGACTTTC. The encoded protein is CASSSYTGGANVLTF. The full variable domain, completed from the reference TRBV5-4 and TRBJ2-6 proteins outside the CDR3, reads ETGVTQSPTHLIKTRGQQVTLRCSSQSGHNTVSWYQQALGQGPQFIFQYYREEENGRGNFPPRFSGLQFPNYSSELNVNALELDDSALYLCASSSYTGGANVLTFGAGSRLTVL.